This record covers a single T cell receptor (beta chain). Its antigen is unidentified. The data were taken from a study of T cell responses to AZD1222 COVID-19 vaccine. Method: immunoSEQ multiplex PCR; TCRdb's copy keeps in-frame clones and lacks some. This sample has around 150,000 clones, with more than 90% found just once. Broader study findings: Two doses of AZD1222 preceded a rise in Spike-specific TCR breadth and depth. At baseline, just six or seven AZD1222 recipients tested seropositive. CD4 TCRs covered the whole spike, strongest at regions 160-218 and 743-854. There were mostly white British donors and more females than males, and clonal diversity was possibly underestimated.

The TCR comes from an adult in good health. Specimen: peripheral blood, collected on day 0 of AZD1222 vaccination.

The CDR3 sequence: CASRHWAESSYNSPLHF. The CDR3 DNA reads as TGTGCCAGCAGGCACTGGGCCGAGAGCTCCTATAATTCACCCCTCCACTTT. The chain employs TRBV7-2 and TRBJ1-6; D gene uncertain. CDR3 length: 17 amino acids. The V gene lost 6 bases and the J gene lost 0 bases, with 15 bases spanning the gap. The V gene's germline CDR1 is SGHTA and CDR2 FQGNSA.